This passage covers 8 T cell receptor beta chains from one sample sequenced in a study of cytomegalovirus exposure and HLA in healthy donors (dated by TCRdb to about 2017). Library construction relied on the immunoSEQ multiplex PCR assay. For the multiplex PCR, a mixture combining 60 forward primers for TCR Vbeta segments and 13 reverse primers for TCR Jbeta segments was used. The source is immuneACCESS, and TCRdb retained only in-frame sequences with V and J called. Part of the clones is not carried over; for the studies checked, unresolved V genes explain less than half of this, and the remainder is unexplained. Present in this sample are about 110,000 clones, 60% to 80% of which were seen just once. The leading ten clones occupy 2.5% to 3.5% of the sample. The sequenced sample consisted of PBMCs. The receptors originated from a female donor in good health and CMV-seronegative.

CDR3 in amino acids: CASSLGPSGAGVAYEQYF. In DNA form, the CDR3 reads TGTGCCAGCAGCTTAGGGCCCTCCGGGGCGGGAGTCGCCTACGAGCAGTACTTC. V usage is TRBV7-2 and J usage is TRBJ2-7; 7 bases fit TRBD2. The CDR3 totals 18 residues. V lost 1 base to trimming and J lost 2 bases; unmatched junction nucleotides: 14. The germline CDR1 and CDR2 sequences are SGHTA and FQGNSA. Full variable domain (remainder filled in from reference TRBV7-2 and TRBJ2-7): GAGVSQSPSNKVTEKGKDVELRCDPISGHTALYWYRQSLGQGLEFLIYFQGNSAPDKSGLPSDRFSAERTGGSVSTLTIQRTQQEDSAVYLCASSLGPSGAGVAYEQYFGPGTRLTVT.

The rearrangement uses TRBV5-5 and TRBJ1-2; D remains unclear. The ends were cut back, 3 bases at V and 0 bases at J, with 12 bases in the middle. CDR1 SGHKS and CDR2 YYEKEE come from the germline V gene (reference sequence). The CDR3 contains 15 residues. CDR3 loop: CASSSGGLANYGYTF. CDR3 nucleotide sequence: TGTGCCAGCAGCTCGGGAGGGCTAGCTAACTATGGCTACACCTTC.

Comments on this clone: The germline gene is not matched at one end of the junction; a read error may be the cause. The chain carries TRBV2 and TRBJ1-1; no definite D call. CDR1 is SNHLY and CDR2 is FYNNEI in the germline V gene. The CDR3 spans 9 residues. The CDR3 is CASGSRGDF. CDR3 coding DNA: TGTGCCAGCGGTTCCAGAGGTGACTTT.

The CDR3 region is CASSAGQGWVAKNIQYF. In nucleotides, the CDR3 is TGTGCCAGCAGCGCAGGACAGGGTTGGGTAGCCAAAAACATTCAGTACTTC. V usage is TRBV9 and J usage is TRBJ2-4; 8 bases are shared with TRBD1. Per germline, CDR1 SGDLS and CDR2 YYNGEE. This CDR3 contains 17 residues. With V trimmed by 3 bases and J by 0 bases, 8 bases remained unmatched.

This clone has only a few counts. The chain couples TRBV11-1 to TRBJ2-2; D is unresolved. The CDR3 is 15 residues long. CDR1 and CDR2 (germline): SGHAT, FQDESV (reference sequence). The V end lost 5 bases, the J end lost 0 bases, and 10 bases lay between the germline ends. Written as DNA, the CDR3 is TGTGCCAGCAGCACCACGGGTGCGAACACCGGGGAGCTGTTTTTT. This codes for CASSTTGANTGELFF.

The chain links TRBV7-9 to TRBJ2-2; 7 nucleotides align to TRBD1. J lost 7 bases, V lost 5 bases, and 13 bases had no gene match. This CDR3 contains 16 residues. Germline V lookup: CDR1 SEHNR, CDR2 FQNEAQ (reference sequence). The CDR3 protein is CASSLSPPRGIGELFF. The CDR3 DNA sequence: TGTGCCAGCAGCCTAAGCCCCCCCAGGGGGATCGGGGAGCTGTTTTTT.

The chain carries TRBV6-1 and TRBJ1-4, with D perhaps matching TRBD1 (6 bases). Trimming cost V 5 bases and J 7 bases, with 11 bases left between them. CDR1 and CDR2 from the germline V gene are MNHNS and SASEGT. The CDR3 runs 13 residues. The CDR3 reads CASSFWTVEKLFF. Here the CDR3 DNA reads TGTGCCAGCAGTTTTTGGACAGTTGAAAAACTGTTTTTT.

The rearrangement links TRBV4-2 to TRBJ1-3; 7 bases are a match to TRBD1. The CDR3 sequence is 16 residues long. The V segment lost 0 bases and the J segment 0 bases; nucleotides outside the gene matches: 2. In germline, CDR1 is LGHNA, CDR2 YNFKEQ. The CDR3 sequence: CASSQDGDSSGNTIYF. The CDR3 DNA sequence: TGTGCCAGCAGCCAAGATGGGGACAGCTCTGGAAACACCATATATTTT.